Below are 4 T cell receptor beta chains sequenced from a single sample in a study of T cell repertoires in cytomegalovirus infection. These receptors have no identified antigens. A single record per CDR3 protein comes from TCRdb applying MiXCR to the reads. The sample holds about 130,000 distinct CDR3 sequences, over 25% seen once. Here the sequenced sample was CD8+ T cells from cultured PBMCs, taken from culture after CMV antigen stimulation. The receptors derive from a human donor in good health (CMV status not recorded). Some clones in this sample may be carry-over from other donors' samples.

This clonotype was observed a single time. V gene TRBV6-6 combines with J gene TRBJ2-7; the match to TRBD1 covers 8 bases. Germline loops: CDR1 MNHNY, CDR2 SVGAGI (reference sequence). The ends lost 5 bases at V and 5 bases at J; junction bases unmatched: 11. The CDR3 is 15 amino acids. CDR3 in amino acids: CASSVQQGVFDEQYF. As DNA, the CDR3 is TGTGCCAGCAGTGTACAACAGGGGGTTTTCGACGAGCAGTACTTC.

The rearrangement uses TRBV28 and TRBJ1-6; a weak D match, TRBD1 (5 bases). The CDR3 has 15 amino acids. V was shortened by 8 bases and J by 4 bases, with 15 bases between the two germline ends. Germline CDR1 reads MDHEN; CDR2 reads SYDVKM. The CDR3 sequence is CASQSRDRYNSPLHF. The CDR3 bases are TGTGCCAGCCAAAGCCGGGACCGATATAATTCACCCCTCCACTTT.

The chain couples TRBV7-4 to TRBJ2-7; D unclear. V was clipped by 2 bases and J by 2 bases, with 10 bases between them. This CDR3 has 14 residues. Looked up from germline, CDR1 is SGHVT and CDR2 is SQSDAQ. CDR3 protein: CASSLRTGPYEQYF. CDR3 in DNA: TGTGCCAGCAGCTTAAGGACGGGCCCCTACGAGCAGTACTTC. The variable domain in full, completed from reference TRBV7-4 and TRBJ2-7, reads GAGVSQSPRYKVAKRGRDVALRCDSISGHVTLYWYRQTLGQGSEVLTYSQSDAQRDKSGRPSGRFSAERPERSVSTLKIQRTEQGDSAVYLCASSLRTGPYEQYFGPGTRLTVT.

The chain is built from TRBV7-2 and TRBJ2-5; 10 nucleotides match TRBD2. V lost 5 bases to trimming and J lost 5 bases; unmatched junction nucleotides: 8. The CDR3 spans 15 residues. Germline V gives CDR1 SGHTA, CDR2 FQGNSA. Here the CDR3 reads CASSPSGGGLETQYF. Here the CDR3 DNA reads TGTGCCAGCAGCCCGAGCGGGGGGGGCCTGGAGACCCAGTACTTC.